Below, 15 T cell receptor beta chains from the same sample are listed, as sequenced in a study of T cells in localized non-small cell lung cancer (dated by TCRdb to the early 2020s). The method behind the library was the immunoSEQ multiplex PCR assay. Sourced from immuneACCESS, this table was stored by TCRdb with only in-frame sequences that have V and J called. A share of the clones is absent; for the studies checked, an unresolved V gene accounts for under half, and the remainder has no known explanation. Here the sample has about 25,000 clones; approximately 86% occur a single time. The ten biggest clones cover roughly 6.2% of the sample. The starting material was peripheral blood, obtained before any cancer treatment. The receptors originated from a male donor at least 60 years old with stage II squamous cell lung carcinoma.

This clone was seen a few times. V and J are TRBV9 and TRBJ2-3, with D hard to call. The CDR3 sequence is 13 residues long. The ends were cut back, 4 bases at V and 4 bases at J, with 10 bases in the middle. Germline V gene lookup returns CDR1 SGDLS and CDR2 YYNGEE. The CDR3 sequence is CASSFLRADTQYF. In nucleotides, the CDR3 is TGTGCCAGCAGCTTCCTACGCGCAGATACGCAGTATTTT.

The rearrangement uses TRBV6-6 and TRBJ1-4, with D tentatively TRBD1 (5 bases). The germline V gene has CDR1 MNHNY and CDR2 SVGAGI (reference sequence). This CDR3 contains 14 residues. Trimming removed 7 bases at V and 0 bases at J, with 9 bases between. This CDR3 reads CASKGSTTNEKLFF. CDR3 nucleotides: TGTGCCAGCAAGGGGTCTACAACTAATGAAAAACTGTTTTTT.

There are a few counts of this clone. V usage is TRBV2 and J usage is TRBJ2-1, with 8 bases identical to TRBD1. The CDR3 is made up of 16 amino acids. J lost 4 bases, V lost 6 bases, and 11 bases had no gene match. Looked up from germline, CDR1 is SNHLY and CDR2 is FYNNEI. The CDR3 sequence: CASRSGQALSYNEQFF. The CDR3 DNA sequence: TGTGCCAGCAGATCGGGACAGGCTCTATCTTACAATGAGCAGTTCTTC.

The chain is built from TRBV29-1 and TRBJ2-1; D might be TRBD1 or TRBD2, each matching 5 bases. This CDR3 has 12 amino acids. Germline V lookup: CDR1 SQVTM, CDR2 ANQGSEA. The ends were cut back, 3 bases at V and 12 bases at J, with 15 bases in the middle. The CDR3, as DNA: TGCAGCGTTGATGACGGGGCTGGGGGGCAGTTCTTC. This codes for CSVDDGAGGQFF.

To note about this clone: Its ends do not fully match the called genes, so a read error is possible. The V and J genes are TRBV7-7 and TRBJ2-2; 9 bases are shared with TRBD1. CDR1 and CDR2 from the germline V gene are SSHAT and FNYEAQ (reference sequence). The CDR3 length is 16 residues. In nucleotides, the CDR3 is TGTGCTAGCAGCCTGACAGGGGGAAAGGACACCGGGGAGCTGTTTTTT. The encoded protein is CASSLTGGKDTGELFF.

The chain uses TRBV11-1 and TRBJ1-1; D is uncertain. Germline loops: CDR1 SGHAT, CDR2 FQDESV (reference sequence). Trimming removed 3 bases from V and 7 bases from J, with 12 bases in between. The CDR3 totals 13 residues. The DNA of the CDR3 is TGTGCCAGCAGCTTTCTGGGAGGAGATGAAGCTTTCTTT. Translated: CASSFLGGDEAFF.

The chain links TRBV15 to TRBJ2-6; D is unresolved. The CDR3 consists of 15 residues. Germline V gene data show CDR1 as LNHNV and CDR2 as YYDKDF (reference sequence). V gave up 5 bases and J gave up 0 bases, with 8 bases separating them. CDR3 in amino acids: CATSLTDSGANVLTF. CDR3 DNA sequence: TGTGCCACCAGCTTAACAGACTCTGGGGCCAACGTCCTGACTTTC.

This rearrangement joins TRBV7-6 to TRBJ2-1; 7 positions agree with TRBD1. Germline V gene data show CDR1 as SGHVS and CDR2 as FNYEAQ. The CDR3 has 15 amino acids. With 3 bases clipped from V and 0 bases from J, the junction kept 2 bases outside the gene matches. The DNA for the CDR3 is TGTGCCAGCAGCTTCAGGACAGGCTCCTACAATGAGCAGTTCTTC. It specifies CASSFRTGSYNEQFF.

The chain links TRBV18 to TRBJ1-6, with 8 nucleotides matching TRBD1. The CDR3 is made up of 14 amino acids. Germline lookup yields CDR1 KGHSH and CDR2 LQKENI. Trimming took 8 bases from V and 9 from J; bases not matched to a gene: 9. CDR3 sequence: CASAKDREVSPLHF. The CDR3 DNA reads as TGTGCCAGCGCAAAGGACAGGGAGGTTTCACCCCTCCACTTT. Filled out from reference TRBV18 and TRBJ1-6, the complete variable domain reads NAGVMQNPRHLVRRRGQEARLRCSPMKGHSHVYWYRQLPEEGLKFMVYLQKENIIDESGMPKERFSAEFPKEGPSILRIQQVVRGDSAAYFCASAKDREVSPLHFGNGTRLTVT.

This clone was picked up a small number of times. V gene TRBV11-1 combines with J gene TRBJ2-1, with TRBD2 matching over 11 bases. The CDR3 has 16 residues. The germline gives CDR1 SGHAT, CDR2 FQDESV (reference sequence). Trimming took 3 bases from V and 9 from J; bases not matched to a gene: 10. The DNA of the CDR3 is TGTGCCAGCAGCTTGGATCTAGGGACTAGCGGCTTTGAGCAGTTCTTC. The encoded protein is CASSLDLGTSGFEQFF.

The J gene is TRBJ1-4, the V gene TRBV6-6; a possible D gene is TRBD1 (6 bases). The CDR3 totals 13 residues. Trimming removed 10 bases from V and 7 bases from J, with 16 bases in between. Germline CDR1 MNHNY, CDR2 SVGAGI (reference sequence). The CDR3 DNA is TGTGCCATTGGAGGGGGGGCCGGTGAAAAACTGTTTTTT. This translates into CAIGGGAGEKLFF.

V and J are TRBV4-2 and TRBJ1-1; tentatively, D is TRBD1 (5 bases). V was cut by 0 bases and J by 6 bases, with 11 bases left in between. The CDR3 has 14 amino acids. Germline assignment: CDR1 LGHNA and CDR2 YNFKEQ. The CDR3 spells CASSQDRRDSEAFF. CDR3 DNA: TGTGCCAGCAGCCAAGATCGGAGGGACTCTGAAGCTTTCTTT.

The V call is TRBV7-8, the J call TRBJ2-3, with unresolved D. Germline V lookup: CDR1 SGHVS, CDR2 FQNEAQ. V gave up 1 base and J gave up 3 bases, with 5 bases separating them. This CDR3 is built from 13 residues. The CDR3 is CASSLGQTDTQYF. The CDR3 nucleotides read TGTGCCAGCAGCTTAGGGCAGACAGATACGCAGTATTTT.

The gene calls are TRBV5-6 and TRBJ1-2, with a tentative D call TRBD1 (6 bases). Per the germline V gene, CDR1 is SGHDT and CDR2 is YYEEEE. The CDR3 consists of 13 residues. Trimming removed 1 base at V and 7 bases at J, with 11 bases between. The DNA for the CDR3 is TGTGCCAGCAGCTTGCGAGGACAGAGTGGCTACACCTTC. Its translation: CASSLRGQSGYTF.

This clone was counted only a few times. The chain is built from TRBV11-1 and TRBJ2-7, with TRBD1 identical over 7 bases. The germline V gene encodes CDR1 SGHAT and CDR2 FQDESV (reference sequence). V was pared by 0 bases and J by 5 bases, with 4 bases of the junction left unmatched. The CDR3 has 14 amino acids. The CDR3 is CASSLATGTDEQYF. In nucleotides, the CDR3 is TGTGCCAGCAGCTTAGCGACAGGGACCGACGAGCAGTACTTC.